This is a list of T cell receptor beta chains from one sample in a study of blood T cell repertoires in COVID-19. Assay: immunoSEQ multiplex PCR; the TCRdb copy retains only in-frame clones and omits some. The sample yields approximately 160,000 clones, over 80% seen once. The sequencing sample was made of peripheral blood. These receptors came from a woman in her sixties or seventies with acute or convalescent COVID-19. Each CDR3 is given with its conserved first and last residue. The D gene is left open where the match is weak. A clone size is listed for some rows: how often the clone was seen (once, few, many), or a class if it is expanded.

D	V	J	size	length	DNA	CDR3
-	TRBV2	TRBJ1-2	-	14	TGTGCCAGCAGTGAACTCAGGCAGATCTATGGCTACACCTTC	CASSELRQIYGYTF
-	TRBV19	TRBJ2-7	-	15	TGTGCCAGTAGTATCCGGGGAAAAATAAGCTCCGAGCAGTACTTC	CASSIRGKISSEQYF
-	TRBV19	TRBJ1-5	-	14	TGTGCCAGTAGTATTACGACAGCTAATCAGCCCCAGCATTTT	CASSITTANQPQHF
-	TRBV7-6	TRBJ2-5	-	14	TGTGCCAGCAGCACGGCGGGGCGCCAAGAGACCCAGTACTTC	CASSTAGRQETQYF
TRBD1	TRBV28	TRBJ1-2	-	14	TGTGCCAGCAGTCCAGGGGACAGGGGTGGTGGCTACACCTTC	CASSPGDRGGGYTF
TRBD2	TRBV18	TRBJ2-3	-	16	TGTGCCAGCTCCGCGACTAGCGGGGGTCTCACAGATACGCAGTATTTT	CASSATSGGLTDTQYF
TRBD1	TRBV6-2/TRBV6-3	TRBJ2-7	-	14	TGTGCCAGCAGTTTGGGACAGGGGATCGACGAGCAGTACTTC	CASSLGQGIDEQYF
-	TRBV4-3	TRBJ2-2	-	15	TGCGCCAGCAGCCGAGTAGGGGCAGGGACCGGGGAGCTGTTTTTT	CASSRVGAGTGELFF
-	TRBV10-3	TRBJ2-7	-	12	TGTGCCATCAGCCGGACAGCTGGCGAGCAGTACTTC	CAISRTAGEQYF
TRBD1	TRBV3-1/TRBV3-2	TRBJ2-2	-	17	TGTGCCAGCAGCCAAGACCCGGGACAGGCCATTACCGGGGAGCTGTTTTTT	CASSQDPGQAITGELFF
TRBD1	TRBV19	TRBJ2-7	-	16	TGTGCCAGTAGCCTCCGGACAGGTCATAGCTCCTACGAGCAGTACTTC	CASSLRTGHSSYEQYF
TRBD1	TRBV29-1	TRBJ1-4	few	12	TGCAGCGTCTGGACAGGGGATGAAAAACTGTTTTTT	CSVWTGDEKLFF
-	TRBV6-5	TRBJ1-2	-	15	TGTGCCAGCAGTTTTACCCCGCAGGGGTACTATGGCTACACCTTC	CASSFTPQGYYGYTF
-	TRBV5-5	TRBJ1-2	-	17	TGTGCCAGCAGCTTGGCCCTGGCGGACAGACTTGCCTATGGCTACACCTTC	CASSLALADRLAYGYTF
-	TRBV7-3	TRBJ2-2	-	12	TGTGCCAGCAGCCTAGCACCCGGGGAGCTGTTTTTT	CASSLAPGELFF
-	TRBV6-5	TRBJ1-3	-	13	TGTGCCAGCAGTTACTTAGAGGGAAACACCATATATTTT	CASSYLEGNTIYF
TRBD1	TRBV5-4	TRBJ1-2	-	13	TGTGCCAGCCGAGGACAGGGCGGATATGGCTACACCTTC	CASRGQGGYGYTF
-	TRBV7-2	TRBJ1-2	-	15	TGTGCCAGCAGCTTCGGGGGGGGTGGGGGGTATGGCTACACCTTC	CASSFGGGGGYGYTF
TRBD1	TRBV7-9	TRBJ1-1	-	14	TGTGCCAGCAGCTTAGTCCTCAGGGGGGATGAAGCTTTCTTT	CASSLVLRGDEAFF
-	TRBV28	TRBJ1-5	-	14	TGTGCCAGCCGGCGGGCGGGAAGCAATCAGCCCCAGCATTTT	CASRRAGSNQPQHF
-	TRBV11-2	TRBJ2-1	once	14	TGTGCCAGCAGCTCCGTGACGGGGAGGAATGAGCAGTTCTTC	CASSSVTGRNEQFF
-	TRBV4-1	TRBJ1-5	-	19	TGCGCCAGCAGCCAAGAGGAGGGGCCGCGGTCTTATAGCAATCAGCCCCAGCATTTT	CASSQEEGPRSYSNQPQHF
TRBD1	TRBV4-3	TRBJ1-5	once	17	TGCGCCAGCAGCCAAGAACACAGGGGTTATAGCAATCAGCCCCAGCATTTT	CASSQEHRGYSNQPQHF
TRBD1	TRBV6-5	TRBJ1-2	-	14	TGTGCCAGCCGTAAGACAGGGGACGGCTATGGCTACACCTTC	CASRKTGDGYGYTF
TRBD1	TRBV3-1/TRBV3-2	TRBJ2-5	-	15	TGTGCCAGCAGCCCAACCAGTCCACAGGGGAAGACCCAGTACTTC	CASSPTSPQGKTQYF
TRBD1	TRBV6-2/TRBV6-3	TRBJ1-6	-	19	TGTGCCAGCAGCTCTATTCTCCGGGACAGGGGTGGGGTCATTTCACCCCTCCACTTT	CASSSILRDRGGVISPLHF
TRBD1	TRBV5-1	TRBJ2-1	-	16	TGCGCCAGCAGCCAGCAGGGACAGGGATACCCCAATGAGCAGTTCTTC	CASSQQGQGYPNEQFF
-	TRBV19	TRBJ1-3	few	14	TGTGCCAGTAGTGGAAACCGGGCTGGAAACACCATATATTTT	CASSGNRAGNTIYF
-	TRBV4-3	TRBJ2-3	-	17	TGCGCCAGCAGCCAATACGGGACTCTAGTGAGCACAGATACGCAGTATTTT	CASSQYGTLVSTDTQYF
-	TRBV9	TRBJ1-1	-	14	TGTGCCAGCAGCCCTCGACTAGGGTCCTCTGAAGCTTTCTTT	CASSPRLGSSEAFF
TRBD1	TRBV4-3	TRBJ2-1	-	18	TGCGCCAGCGGTCCTCAGCCCCCGGGACAGGGCCGCCCCAATGAGCAGTTCTTC	CASGPQPPGQGRPNEQFF
TRBD1	TRBV6-5	TRBJ1-3	once	14	TGTGCCAGCAGCGGACAGGGGGCTGGAAACACCATATATTTT	CASSGQGAGNTIYF
TRBD2	TRBV6-1	TRBJ2-7	-	14	TGTGCCAGCAGTGAACTTCGGGGGGTGTACGAGCAGTACTTC	CASSELRGVYEQYF
-	TRBV4-1	TRBJ1-3	-	15	TGCGCCAGCGGATATGAGGACAGCGCTGGAAACACCATATATTTT	CASGYEDSAGNTIYF
-	TRBV23-1	TRBJ2-4	once	17	TGCGCCAGCAGTCAATGGCAGCAGGGTCTAGCCAAAAACATTCAGTACTTC	CASSQWQQGLAKNIQYF
-	TRBV5-1	TRBJ1-3	-	14	TGCGCCAGCAAACAGGCCGTCTCTGGAAACACCATATATTTT	CASKQAVSGNTIYF
TRBD1	TRBV15	TRBJ1-2	-	14	TGTGCCACCAGCAACGGGACAGTTCCTTATGGCTACACCTTC	CATSNGTVPYGYTF
-	TRBV18	TRBJ2-5	-	13	TGTGCCAGCTCGGGCGGGGCACAAGAGACCCAGTACTTC	CASSGGAQETQYF
TRBD1	TRBV19	TRBJ1-4	-	17	TGTGCCAGTAGTATTTCCCCCCGGGACAGGGGGCTTGAAAAACTGTTTTTT	CASSISPRDRGLEKLFF
-	TRBV6-5	TRBJ1-2	-	13	TGTGCCAGCAGTTACTCCAATAGCTATGGCTACACCTTC	CASSYSNSYGYTF
TRBD2	TRBV4-3	TRBJ2-3	-	21	TGCGCCAGCAGCCAAGATCTAGGCCTAGCGGGGGGGGTACGCAGCACAGATACGCAGTATTTT	CASSQDLGLAGGVRSTDTQYF
TRBD1	TRBV10-2	TRBJ2-5	-	13	TGCGCCAGCAGATTAGGGGGCGGGGAGACCCAGTACTTC	CASRLGGGETQYF
-	TRBV19	TRBJ2-7	-	13	TGTGCCAGTAGTTCCCGGGAAGCCTACGAGCAGTACTTC	CASSSREAYEQYF
-	TRBV19	TRBJ1-1	once	14	TGTGCCAGTAGTATTATCGGGGGGAACACTGAAGCTTTCTTT	CASSIIGGNTEAFF
-	TRBV10-3	TRBJ1-2	-	12	TGTGCCATCAGTGAGTCCCCCGAGGGCTACACCTTC	CAISESPEGYTF